The TCR beta chain under discussion was sequenced for a study of tumor and adjacent non-tumor tissue in lung cancer. Study-wide background: Aged 31 to 76 years, patients included roughly ten men and 4 to 6 women with stage I to III disease.

RNA was extracted from bulk tissue without any cell sorting. This non-tumor lung sample came from over 3 cm beyond the tumor edge. Study-wide results and limits: In normal lung, the top 100 clones were significantly more dominant than in tumor.

CDR3 size: 14 residues. Germline CDR1 and CDR2: SEHNR and FQNEAQ (reference sequence). A modified ARM-PCR protocol with three rounds of nested PCR amplified TCRbeta. One entry per CDR3 protein results from TCRdb running MiXCR on the multiplex PCR reads. The data hold over 100,000 distinct CDR3 sequences, with around 57% observed a single time. Worth noting for this clonotype: Its antigen is unidentified. Just one base apart from a much larger clone, this may be a read error.

This TCR was sampled from a man in his 60s with non-small cell lung cancer. The source material was distant non-tumor lung tissue. The V and J genes are TRBV7-9 and TRBJ1-2; weak D call: TRBD1 (6 bases). The CDR3 spells CASSLNRADYGHTF. The CDR3 nucleotides read TGTGCCAGCAGCTTGAACAGGGCCGACTATGGCCACACCTTC.